The text below deals with one TCR beta chain. Its antigen is as yet unknown. The data were obtained in a study of blood T cells in healthy people across ages. Background on the study: The capture of about one barcoded beta molecule per two T cells was achieved by template switching.

Together with a sample-barcoded 5' primer, a J-beta primer mix was included in a second PCR lasting about 7 to 11 cycles. TCRdb used MiXCR to reprocess the 5' RACE reads, holding one entry per CDR3 protein. The repertoire includes 1.5 million to 2 million distinct CDR3 sequences, about 50% of them detected once, and roughly 2% sits in the top ten. The CDR3 is 15 amino acids. Germline CDR1 and CDR2: MGHRA and YSYEKL. The V segment lost 1 base and the J segment 2 bases; nucleotides outside the gene matches: 4. Study findings and constraints: Diversity estimates from one million T cells were considered underestimates.

Staff drew roughly 10 milliliters of peripheral blood from each donor. The TCR was taken from a woman aged 40 to 50 in good health. The V gene is TRBV4-1, the J gene TRBJ2-5; TRBD2 matches 7 bases. Sequencing input: blood. CDR3 amino acids: CASSQVGAGQETQYF. The CDR3 DNA reads as TGCGCCAGCAGCCAAGTAGGAGCGGGGCAAGAGACCCAGTACTTC.